This T cell receptor beta chain was sequenced in a study of blood T cell repertoires in COVID-19. Overall study context: The United States, Italy and Spain provided the acute and convalescent COVID-19 samples. Sample material is recorded as cDNA or gDNA derived from T cells, B-cell-depleted T cells, or PBMCs.

Per the study methods: Reference gene primer amplification gave estimated nucleated cell counts. The table came from immunoSEQ multiplex PCR; TCRdb's copy has only in-frame clones and leaves some out. The V and J calls and the clone size are those of that table, but D and trimming were determined from the DNA. The sample contains 380,000 or so clones, less than 90% of which appear only once. There are a few counts of this clone. The CDR3 runs 14 residues. Germline V gives CDR1 KGHDR, CDR2 SFDVKD. V was pared by 9 bases and J by 8 bases, with 18 bases between. Specimen: peripheral blood. The origin of this receptor is an older woman with COVID-19, enrolled during active disease. V and J are TRBV24-1 and TRBJ1-4, with D possibly being TRBD1 (6 bases). The CDR3 region is CATPRGGALEKLFF. DNA of the CDR3: TGTGCCACCCCCCGAGGGGGGGCTTTGGAAAAACTGTTTTTT.